The present T cell receptor (beta chain) was sequenced within a study of blood T cell repertoires in COVID-19. The overall study: Acute-phase and convalescent COVID-19 samples originated in the United States, Italy and Spain. In each case, the material was cDNA or gDNA derived from T cells, B-cell-depleted T cells, or PBMCs.

V shed 5 bases and J shed 0 bases, with 13 bases lying between them. The CDR3 has 16 amino acids. Germline CDR1 LNHNV, CDR2 YYDKDF (reference sequence). Authors' analysis steps: Reference gene primer amplification in the assay estimated nucleated cell counts. Clones were read by immunoSEQ multiplex PCR, and TCRdb kept only the in-frame ones, dropping some. V, J and clone size are taken as reported in that table, and D and trimming were inferred from the DNA itself. The table lists more than 200,000 clones, around nine tenths of them singletons. All enrollees were about 18 to 89 years old and from about 24 US areas.

V usage is TRBV15 and J usage is TRBJ2-2; D not resolved. This TCR was sampled from a woman aged 30 to 39 who had been exposed to COVID-19. Sequencing was done on a sample of PBMCs or T cells enriched from blood (not recorded which). The DNA for the CDR3 is TGTGCCACCAGCGGAAAGGAGACTGCGAACACCGGGGAGCTGTTTTTT. Amino acids: CATSGKETANTGELFF.